This T cell receptor beta chain was found in a study of blood T cell repertoires in COVID-19. TCRdb's table, derived via immunoSEQ multiplex PCR, lists solely in-frame clones and lacks some. In the table there are about 99,000 clones, roughly 79% of which are singletons. Germline lookup yields CDR1 GTSNPN and CDR2 SVGIG (reference sequence). Trimming removed 1 base from V and 2 bases from J, with 8 bases in between. CDR3 length: 13 amino acids. Sequencing used peripheral blood. The receptor's source is an elderly man with COVID-19, enrolled during active disease. The V and J genes are TRBV30 and TRBJ2-5, with no clear D. CDR3 residues: CAWSGRRQETQYF. CDR3 in DNA: TGTGCCTGGAGTGGGAGACGGCAAGAGACCCAGTACTTC.